This T cell receptor beta chain was identified during a study of PD-1 blockade in mismatch repair-deficient tumors. Across the whole study: All were previously treated, progressing patients with about twelve mismatch repair-deficient cancer types.

Comments on this clone: Its antigen is unidentified.

Using immunoSEQ multiplex PCR, the repertoire was profiled, and TCRdb retains in-frame clones only, with some absent. The sample includes 85,000 to 130,000 clones, 82% of them seen just once. V dropped 4 bases and J dropped 2; count of bases not matched to a gene: 8. The germline CDR1 and CDR2 sequences are ENHRY and SYGVKD. CDR3 length equals 19 residues. All patients were mismatch repair deficient, assessed by either PCR or immunohistochemistry. The TCR-sequenced patients were three responders to pembrolizumab. Findings and limits, study-wide: Tumor-resident clones, often absent from pretreatment blood, expanded after pembrolizumab and then contracted.

This chain joins TRBV10-3 and TRBJ2-6, with 13 bases matching TRBD2. The source is an adult with mismatch repair-deficient cancer. The sequencing here drew on peripheral blood, taken 36 weeks after starting pembrolizumab. The CDR3 DNA reads TGTGCCATCAGTGGTAGGACTAGCGGGAGCCCCGCTGGGGCCAACGTCCTGACTTTC. The encoded protein is CAISGRTSGSPAGANVLTF.